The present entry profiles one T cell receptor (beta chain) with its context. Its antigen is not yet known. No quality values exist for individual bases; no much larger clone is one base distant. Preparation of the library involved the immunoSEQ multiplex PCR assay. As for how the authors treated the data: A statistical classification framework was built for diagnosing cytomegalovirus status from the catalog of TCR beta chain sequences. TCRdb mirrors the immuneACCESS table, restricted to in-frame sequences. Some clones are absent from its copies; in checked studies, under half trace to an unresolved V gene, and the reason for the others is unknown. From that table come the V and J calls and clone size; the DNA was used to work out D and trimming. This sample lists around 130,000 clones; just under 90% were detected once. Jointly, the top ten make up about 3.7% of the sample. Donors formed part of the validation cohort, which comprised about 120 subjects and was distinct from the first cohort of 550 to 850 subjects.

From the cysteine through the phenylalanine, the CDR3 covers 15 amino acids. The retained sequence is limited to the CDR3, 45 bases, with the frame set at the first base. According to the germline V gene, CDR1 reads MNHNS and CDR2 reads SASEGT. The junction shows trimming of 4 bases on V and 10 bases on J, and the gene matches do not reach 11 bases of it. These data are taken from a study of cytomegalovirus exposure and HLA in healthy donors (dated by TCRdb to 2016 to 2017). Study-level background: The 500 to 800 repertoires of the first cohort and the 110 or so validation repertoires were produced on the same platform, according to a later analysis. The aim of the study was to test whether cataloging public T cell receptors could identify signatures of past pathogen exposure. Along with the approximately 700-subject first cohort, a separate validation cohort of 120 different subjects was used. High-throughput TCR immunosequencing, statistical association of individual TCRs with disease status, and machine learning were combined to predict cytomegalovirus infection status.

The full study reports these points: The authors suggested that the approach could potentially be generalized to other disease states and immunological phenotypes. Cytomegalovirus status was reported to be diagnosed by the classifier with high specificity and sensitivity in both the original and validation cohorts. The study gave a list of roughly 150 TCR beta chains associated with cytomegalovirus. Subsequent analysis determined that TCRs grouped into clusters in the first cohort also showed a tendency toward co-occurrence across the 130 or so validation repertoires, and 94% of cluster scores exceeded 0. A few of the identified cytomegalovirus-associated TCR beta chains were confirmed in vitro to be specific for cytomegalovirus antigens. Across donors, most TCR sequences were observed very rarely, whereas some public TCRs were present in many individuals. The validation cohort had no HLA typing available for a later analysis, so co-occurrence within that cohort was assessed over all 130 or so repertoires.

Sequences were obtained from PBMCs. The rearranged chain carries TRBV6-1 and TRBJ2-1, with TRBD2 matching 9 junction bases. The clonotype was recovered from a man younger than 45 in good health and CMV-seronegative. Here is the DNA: TGTGCCAGCAGTGTGGGACTAGCCGGGCGGGGCGAGCAGTTCTTC. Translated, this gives CASSVGLAGRGEQFF.